This T cell receptor beta chain is drawn from a study of liver allograft versus peripheral blood T cells. Turning to the study itself: The authors compared T cell receptor repertoires in transplanted livers with recipients' peripheral blood repertoires.

In TCRdb, the reads were re-called with MiXCR into one record per CDR3 protein. The sample includes over 5,000 distinct CDR3 sequences, roughly 17% of them seen just once. A few counts support this clonotype. Its matching antigen is unknown. The study's findings and limits: Reportedly, liver allograft T cell receptor repertoires differed from peripheral blood ones.

The TCR sequence derives from a human patient who had a liver transplant. The T cells may come from the graft donor.

CDR3 nucleotide sequence: TGCGCCAGCAGGGGATCTGGGGCCAACGTCCTGACTTTC. Protein product: CASRGSGANVLTF. The gene calls are TRBV10-2 and TRBJ2-6; D call uncertain. From germline, CDR1 is WSHSY and CDR2 SAAADI. V lost 6 bases, J lost 1 base, and 4 bases lay in between. CDR3 length equals 13 residues.